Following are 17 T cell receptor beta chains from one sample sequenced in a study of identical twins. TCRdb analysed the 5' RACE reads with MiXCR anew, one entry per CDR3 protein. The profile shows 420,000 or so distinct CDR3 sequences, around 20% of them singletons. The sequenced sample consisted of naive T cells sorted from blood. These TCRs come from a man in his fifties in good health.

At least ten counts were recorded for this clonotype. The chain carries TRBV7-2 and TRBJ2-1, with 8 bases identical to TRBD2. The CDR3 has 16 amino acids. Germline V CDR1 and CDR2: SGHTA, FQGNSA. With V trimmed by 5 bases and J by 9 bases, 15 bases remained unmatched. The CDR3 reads CASSPTSGPSSGEQFF. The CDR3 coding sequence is TGTGCCAGCAGCCCAACTAGCGGACCCTCTTCTGGTGAGCAGTTCTTC.

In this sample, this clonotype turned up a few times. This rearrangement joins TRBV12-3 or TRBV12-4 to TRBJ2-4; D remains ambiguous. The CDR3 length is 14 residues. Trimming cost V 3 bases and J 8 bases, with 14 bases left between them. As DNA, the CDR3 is TGTGCCAGCAGTTTGGACGGTCTTATGGACATTCAGTACTTC. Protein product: CASSLDGLMDIQYF.

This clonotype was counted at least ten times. The DNA of the CDR3 is TGCAGTGCTAGAGCATCGAGGGCGGGGGGGCCGCGGAATGAGCAGTTCTTC. Its protein is CSARASRAGGPRNEQFF. This chain connects TRBV20-1 to TRBJ2-1; TRBD2 aligns across 9 bases. V gave up 1 base and J gave up 7 bases; unmatched junction bases: 14. The CDR3 loop spans 17 amino acids. The germline gives CDR1 DFQATT, CDR2 SNEGSKA (reference sequence).

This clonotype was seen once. The CDR3 loop reads CASSPYHGQQETQYF. The CDR3 coding sequence is TGTGCCAGCAGTCCCTACCACGGACAACAAGAGACCCAGTACTTC. V usage is TRBV6-2 or TRBV6-3 and J usage is TRBJ2-5; perhaps TRBD1 as D (5 bases). Germline assignment: CDR1 MNHEY and CDR2 SVGEGT. There are 15 residues in the CDR3. Trimming shortened V by 5 bases and J by 2 bases, and 15 bases separated the two germline ends.

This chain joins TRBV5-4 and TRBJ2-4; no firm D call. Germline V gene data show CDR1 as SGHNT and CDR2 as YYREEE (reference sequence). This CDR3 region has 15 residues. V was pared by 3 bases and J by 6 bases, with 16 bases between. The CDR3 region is CASSSSSSPGNIQYF. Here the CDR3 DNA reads TGTGCCAGCAGCTCCTCTTCATCGCCAGGAAACATTCAGTACTTC.

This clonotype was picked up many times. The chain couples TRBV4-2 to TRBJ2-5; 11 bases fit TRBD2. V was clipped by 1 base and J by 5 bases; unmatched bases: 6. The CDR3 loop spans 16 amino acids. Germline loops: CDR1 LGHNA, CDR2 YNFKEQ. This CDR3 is CASSQGLAGPRETQYF. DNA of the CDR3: TGTGCCAGCAGCCAAGGACTAGCGGGGCCCCGGGAGACCCAGTACTTC.

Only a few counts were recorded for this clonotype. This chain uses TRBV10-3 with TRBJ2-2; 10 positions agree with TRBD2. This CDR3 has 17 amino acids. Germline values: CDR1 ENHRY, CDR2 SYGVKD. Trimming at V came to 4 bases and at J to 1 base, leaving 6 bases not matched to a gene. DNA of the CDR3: TGTGCCATCAGTGGTTTTGGGACTAGCGTGAACACCGGGGAGCTGTTTTTT. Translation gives CAISGFGTSVNTGELFF.

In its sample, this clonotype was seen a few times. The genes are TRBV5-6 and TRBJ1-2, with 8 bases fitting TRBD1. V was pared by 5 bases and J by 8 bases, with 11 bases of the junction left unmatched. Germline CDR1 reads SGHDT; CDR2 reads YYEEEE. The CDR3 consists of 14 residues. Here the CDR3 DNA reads TGTGCCAGCAGTAAAGCCGGGACAGGAGGCGGCTACACCTTC. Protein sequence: CASSKAGTGGGYTF.

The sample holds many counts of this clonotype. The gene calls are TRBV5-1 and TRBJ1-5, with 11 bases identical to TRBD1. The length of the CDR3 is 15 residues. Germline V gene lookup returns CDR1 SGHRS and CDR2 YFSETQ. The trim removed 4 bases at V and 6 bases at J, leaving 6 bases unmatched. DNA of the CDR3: TGCGCCAGCAGCGAAGGACAGGGGGCAGGTCAGCCCCAGCATTTT. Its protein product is CASSEGQGAGQPQHF.

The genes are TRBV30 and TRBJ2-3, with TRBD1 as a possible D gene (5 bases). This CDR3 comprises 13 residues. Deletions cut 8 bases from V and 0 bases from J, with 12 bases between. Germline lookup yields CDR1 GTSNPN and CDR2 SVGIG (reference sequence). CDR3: CAQGVFSTDTQYF. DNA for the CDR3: TGTGCCCAGGGTGTCTTTAGCACAGATACGCAGTATTTT.

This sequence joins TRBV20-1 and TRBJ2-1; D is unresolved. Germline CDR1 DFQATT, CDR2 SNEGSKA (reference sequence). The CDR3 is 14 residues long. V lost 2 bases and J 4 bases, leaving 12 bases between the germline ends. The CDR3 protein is CSARLGPTYNEQFF. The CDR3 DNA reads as TGCAGTGCTAGACTAGGACCGACTTACAATGAGCAGTTCTTC.

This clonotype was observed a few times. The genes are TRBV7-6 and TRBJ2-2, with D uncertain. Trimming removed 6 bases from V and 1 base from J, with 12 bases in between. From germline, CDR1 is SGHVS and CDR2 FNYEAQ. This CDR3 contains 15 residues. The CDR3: CASSAPFRNTGELFF. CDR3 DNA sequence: TGTGCCAGCAGTGCACCGTTTAGGAACACCGGGGAGCTGTTTTTT.

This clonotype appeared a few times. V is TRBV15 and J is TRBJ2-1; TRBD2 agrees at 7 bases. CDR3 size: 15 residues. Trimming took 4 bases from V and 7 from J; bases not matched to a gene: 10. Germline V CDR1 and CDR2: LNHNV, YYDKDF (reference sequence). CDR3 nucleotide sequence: TGTGCCACCAGCAAACTGGGACTATCCTTAAATGAGCAGTTCTTC. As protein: CATSKLGLSLNEQFF.

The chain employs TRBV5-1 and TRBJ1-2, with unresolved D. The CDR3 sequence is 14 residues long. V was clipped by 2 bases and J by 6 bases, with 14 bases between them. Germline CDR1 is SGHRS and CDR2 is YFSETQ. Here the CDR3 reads CASSFLGQENGYTF. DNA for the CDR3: TGCGCCAGCAGCTTTCTTGGGCAGGAGAATGGCTACACCTTC.

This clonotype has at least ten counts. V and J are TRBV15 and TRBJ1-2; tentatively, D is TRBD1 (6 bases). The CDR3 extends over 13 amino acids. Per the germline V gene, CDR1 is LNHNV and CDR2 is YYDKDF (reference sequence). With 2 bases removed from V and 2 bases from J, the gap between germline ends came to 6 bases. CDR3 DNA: TGTGCCACCAGCAGACAGGGGAACTATGGCTACACCTTC. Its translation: CATSRQGNYGYTF.

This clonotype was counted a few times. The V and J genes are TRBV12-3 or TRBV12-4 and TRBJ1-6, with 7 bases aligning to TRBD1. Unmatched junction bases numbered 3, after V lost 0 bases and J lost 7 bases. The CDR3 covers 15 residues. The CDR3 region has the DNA TGTGCCAGCAGTTTAGCGACAGGGAGCAATTCACCCCTCCACTTT. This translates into CASSLATGSNSPLHF.

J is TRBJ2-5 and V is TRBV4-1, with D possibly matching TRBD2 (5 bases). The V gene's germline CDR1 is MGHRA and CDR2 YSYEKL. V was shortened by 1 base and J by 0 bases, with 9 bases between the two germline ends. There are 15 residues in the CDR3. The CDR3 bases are TGCGCCAGCAGCCAAGCCCCCGGGGACCAAGAGACCCAGTACTTC. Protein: CASSQAPGDQETQYF.